This TCR beta chain was identified in a study of Ad26.COV2.S vaccination and SARS-CoV-2 variants. The wider study: Of the COV1001 trial arms, the Ad26.COV2.S arm included the donor.

The treatment is: 15 to 20 received Ad26.COV2.S at low or high dose, single or two shots; about 5 received placebo; per-sample allocation not given. Day 63 after the first vaccine or placebo injection was the time point for sampling. An adult of 18-55 years in Boston served as donor. Study-wide results and caveats: Placebo and vaccine recipients had non-spike TCR breadth that was similar.

The CDR3 is 16 amino acids. In germline, CDR1 is PRHDT, CDR2 FYEKMQ (reference sequence). After removal of 2 bases from V and 2 bases from J, the junction contained 4 bases not matched to a gene. Assay used: immunoSEQ multiplex PCR; TCRdb lists only in-frame clones, some missing. The sample holds about 400,000 clones, around 82% seen once. Regarding this clone: What it binds is not known.

This chain joins TRBV13 and TRBJ2-2, with 8 bases that match TRBD1. The sequencing used peripheral blood, collected in a trial of Ad26.COV2.S vaccine versus placebo. This TCR was sampled from a person aged 18-60 years who received the Ad26.COV2.S COVID-19 vaccine or a placebo. CDR3: CASSLRTGRNTGELFF. CDR3 DNA: TGTGCCAGCAGCTTAAGGACAGGGCGAAACACCGGGGAGCTGTTTTTT.